This TCR beta chain is from a study of blood T cell repertoires in COVID-19. This clone has only a few counts. Produced via immunoSEQ multiplex PCR; TCRdb's table is partial and in-frame only. The data contain approximately 350,000 clones, more than 80% of them singletons. The CDR3 contains 15 residues. V dropped 5 bases and J dropped 9; count of bases not matched to a gene: 7. Germline V lookup: CDR1 SGHTA, CDR2 FQGTGA. This chain joins TRBV7-3 and TRBJ2-1; TRBD2 agrees at 13 bases. The sequenced sample was peripheral blood. This sequence was found in a man aged 35 to 55 with acute or convalescent COVID-19. The CDR3 DNA reads as TGTGCCAGCAGCGTGACGGGACTAGCGGGGACTGAGCAGTTCTTC. It is translated as CASSVTGLAGTEQFF.